The clone carrying this T cell receptor beta chain was recorded only once. Though probably carrying unrecorded immune exposures, donors were nominally healthy at sampling. In germline, CDR1 is SGHRS, CDR2 YFSETQ. The CDR3 has 16 amino acids. Trimming took off 4 bases at V and 2 bases at J, with 18 bases between the two ends. This sample is drawn from a study of cytomegalovirus exposure and HLA in healthy donors. The primer mix had 60 Vbeta and 13 Jbeta primers. Measured with immunoSEQ multiplex PCR; TCRdb has only the in-frame clones, and not every one. Of roughly 160,000 clones listed, almost 80% are singletons.

The receptor's source is a man aged 50-60 years in good health and CMV-seropositive. The sequenced sample was PBMCs. The rearrangement joins TRBV5-1 to TRBJ2-5, with a possible D match to TRBD1 (6 bases). CDR3 in amino acids: CASSPSAQGPQETQYF. The CDR3 DNA reads TGCGCCAGCAGCCCTTCGGCGCAGGGGCCTCAAGAGACCCAGTACTTC.